This T cell receptor beta chain was observed in a study of blood T cell repertoires in COVID-19. In the original processing: Cell counts per sample came from amplifying reference gene primers. Sequencing was performed with immunoSEQ multiplex PCR; in TCRdb, only in-frame clones are kept and a portion is missing. V and J calls and clone size come straight from that table; D and trimming were deduced from the DNA. The data show roughly 200,000 clones, around 85% seen once. Participants were aged about 18 to 90 years, lived in 25 or so US areas, and enrolled virtually. Two consecutive negative NP/OP PCR tests, clearance, or resolved symptoms defined Cohort 3 recovery. V shed 11 bases and J 1 base; nucleotides not matched to a gene: 5. Germline V CDR1 and CDR2: MRHNA, SNTAGT. The CDR3 is 14 residues long.

Material: PBMCs or T cells enriched from blood (not recorded which). The rearrangement links TRBV6-4 to TRBJ2-1, with 10 bases lining up with TRBD2. The receptor's source is a middle-aged man who had recovered from COVID-19. The CDR3 region is CASSGRPSYNEQFF. CDR3 DNA: TGTGCCTCTAGCGGGAGACCGTCCTACAATGAGCAGTTCTTC.